This TCR beta chain was documented in a study of T cells in Graves' hyperthyroidism and ophthalmopathy. Study-level points and caveats: Ophthalmopathy could be told apart from stable hyperthyroidism with a 13 V-J model. In validation, the model predicted ophthalmopathy. These predictions came a median roughly six months before onset. In the blood, most expanded thyroid clonotypes above 0.001 appeared as well.

The CDR3 contains 16 residues. Germline-derived CDR1 and CDR2 are DFQATT and SNEGSKA (reference sequence). V lost 1 base, J lost 4 bases, and 19 bases lay in between. This clonotype has only a few counts. Its antigen remains unknown. Amplified regions were TCR beta CDR3 sequences from RNA transcripts. The HTBI primer set served for first-round RT-PCR of the TCR CDR3. TCRdb used MiXCR to reprocess the multiplex PCR reads, holding one entry per CDR3 protein. The table has 500,000 to 800,000 distinct CDR3 sequences, nearly 45% seen once. Based on clinical symptoms, serum thyroxine and TRAb, thyroid ultrasound and orbital computed tomography, diagnoses were reached.

What was sequenced was peripheral blood or thyroid tissue (not recorded which). The receptor's source is an adult man with Graves' disease, either hyperthyroidism or ophthalmopathy (not recorded which). J is TRBJ1-2 and V is TRBV20-1, with D possibly matching TRBD1 (6 bases). CDR3 DNA sequence: TGCAGTGCTAGAGGCACAGGGCCCGACCCTCCCTATGGCTACACCTTC. It yields the protein CSARGTGPDPPYGYTF.